Sequencing of this TCR beta chain was carried out in a study of T cells in Graves' hyperthyroidism and ophthalmopathy. General study points: Onset of ophthalmopathy came a median roughly 6.5 months after the model predicted it.

Participants, patients aged 18 to 65, had newly diagnosed hyperthyroidism with a duration under 2 months. Diagnoses used clinical symptoms, serum thyroxine and TRAb, thyroid ultrasound and orbital computed tomography. PBMCs stemmed from approximately 9.1 ml fresh peripheral blood. Regarding this clonotype: Its target is not known.

Researchers took RNA transcripts and amplified the TCR beta CDR3 regions from them. Initially, a first-round RT-PCR of the TCR CDR3 employed the HTBI primer set. TCRdb re-called the multiplex PCR reads through MiXCR, storing one row per CDR3 protein. The sample contains 350,000 to 400,000 distinct CDR3 sequences, under 15% of which appear only once. The ends lost 2 bases at V and 5 bases at J; junction bases unmatched: 10. The V gene's germline CDR1 is SEHNR and CDR2 FQNEAQ (reference sequence). CDR3 length equals 18 residues. The sample consisted of blood. The J gene is TRBJ2-1, the V gene TRBV7-9; TRBD2 aligns across 12 bases. This clonotype originated in a woman in her thirties with Graves' hyperthyroidism. The CDR3 protein is CASSLNLIGLAGNNEQFF. The DNA for the CDR3 is TGTGCCAGCAGCTTAAATTTAATCGGACTAGCGGGGAACAATGAGCAGTTCTTC. The variable domain in full, completed from reference TRBV7-9 and TRBJ2-1, reads DTGVSQNPRHKITKRGQNVTFRCDPISEHNRLYWYRQTLGQGPEFLTYFQNEAQLEKSRLLSDRFSAERPKGSFSTLEIQRTEQGDSAMYLCASSLNLIGLAGNNEQFFGPGTRLTVL.